The text below deals with one T cell receptor (beta chain). What it binds is unknown. Germline loops: CDR1 ENHRY, CDR2 SYGVKD. This CDR3 spans 15 amino acids. Trimming left V 4 bases short and J 5 bases short, with 17 bases between. These data are taken from a study of cytomegalovirus exposure and HLA in healthy donors. Primers included in the PCR were 60 Vbeta and 13 Jbeta primers. Here immunoSEQ multiplex PCR was the method, and the copy in TCRdb shows in-frame clones only, minus some. The sample has roughly 75,000 clones. Study conclusions and caveats: Fewer N-insertions than the roughly 650-donor mean were reportedly shown by an Asian-associated ancestry cluster in a later analysis. Earlier analysis looked at TCR beta V segments, and most were productive about 90% or about 30% of the time. Reported findings show TCR beta sequences accurately forecast HLA-A and HLA-B alleles in most subjects.

The chain is built from TRBV10-3 and TRBJ1-1; D call uncertain. This TCR derives from a boy between 10 and 17 years old in good health and CMV-seronegative. Sequencing was carried out using PBMCs. The CDR3 is CAISGEGGRSTEAFF. CDR3 in DNA: TGTGCCATCAGTGGAGAGGGTGGCAGGAGTACTGAAGCTTTCTTT.